A single sample gave rise to the 22 T cell receptor beta chains below, sequenced in a study of T cell responses to AZD1222 COVID-19 vaccine. Clones were read by immunoSEQ multiplex PCR, and TCRdb kept only the in-frame ones, dropping some. The table shows some 89,000 clones, with roughly nine tenths occurring only once. Here the sequenced sample was peripheral blood, taken on day 0 of AZD1222 vaccination. These receptors were taken from an adult in good health.

This chain uses TRBV2 with TRBJ2-3; TRBD2 agrees at 11 bases. This CDR3 comprises 15 residues. Germline CDR1 reads SNHLY; CDR2 reads FYNNEI. The V segment lost 6 bases and the J segment 6 bases; nucleotides outside the gene matches: 8. Here the CDR3 reads CASRTSGGLGDTQYF. CDR3 bases: TGTGCCAGCAGAACTAGCGGGGGCCTCGGGGATACGCAGTATTTT.

The count of this clone is one. The rearrangement uses TRBV11-2 and TRBJ2-7; 7 nucleotides align to TRBD2. Germline lookup yields CDR1 SGHAT and CDR2 FQNNGV. The CDR3 is 12 amino acids. The ends lost 4 bases at V and 6 bases at J; junction bases unmatched: 3. The DNA of the CDR3 is TGTGCCAGCAGCTCGGGGACTATCGAGCAGTACTTC. Translation: CASSSGTIEQYF.

This chain links TRBV6-5 with TRBJ1-2; TRBD1 agrees at 9 bases. The germline V gene encodes CDR1 MNHEY and CDR2 SVGAGI. The CDR3 contains 14 residues. The V and J ends lost 2 bases and 4 bases, in that order; junction bases with no gene match: 2. The CDR3 loop is CASSYADRGYGYTF. The CDR3 nucleotides read TGTGCCAGCAGTTACGCGGACAGGGGCTATGGCTACACCTTC.

The genes are TRBV3-1 (or the pseudogene TRBV3-2) and TRBJ2-1; D is possibly TRBD1 or TRBD2 (5 bases each). This CDR3 comprises 16 residues. V lost 4 bases, J lost 10 bases, and 23 bases lay in between. Germline V gene lookup returns CDR1 LGHDT and CDR2 YNNKEL (reference sequence). Written as DNA, the CDR3 is TGTGCCAGCAGCCCCGTGTTGGGGGAACCCGTGGAAGAGCAGTTCTTC. Translating gives CASSPVLGEPVEEQFF.

This rearrangement joins TRBV11-2 to TRBJ1-1, with D maybe TRBD1 (5 bases). Trimming removed 4 bases from V and 6 bases from J, with 18 bases in between. From germline, CDR1 is SGHAT and CDR2 FQNNGV. The CDR3 covers 15 residues. The CDR3 nucleotides are TGTGCCAGCAGCTCGAACACATACGGGGGGGCTGAAGCTTTCTTT. Its protein product is CASSSNTYGGAEAFF.

The chain carries TRBV7-6 and TRBJ1-6; D is uncertain. The V and J ends lost 1 base and 6 bases respectively, with 10 bases between them. CDR1 is SGHVS and CDR2 is FNYEAQ in the germline V gene. This CDR3 has 15 residues. The CDR3 loop is CASSLGAEANSPLHF. The CDR3 DNA is TGTGCCAGCAGCTTAGGGGCAGAGGCTAATTCACCCCTCCACTTT.

V and J are TRBV28 and TRBJ1-1; a possible D gene is TRBD1 (5 bases). Germline V gene lookup returns CDR1 MDHEN and CDR2 SYDVKM. The V end lost 6 bases, the J end lost 4 bases, and 15 bases lay between the germline ends. The CDR3 has 14 residues. The CDR3 loop reads CASSTGGGRTEAFF. The CDR3 region has the DNA TGTGCCAGCAGCACCGGGGGGGGTCGCACTGAAGCTTTCTTT.

The V and J genes are TRBV3-1 (or the pseudogene TRBV3-2) and TRBJ2-1; 11 nucleotides line up with TRBD1. The J segment lost 4 bases and the V segment lost 6 bases, leaving 5 bases of the junction unmatched. The germline gives CDR1 LGHDT, CDR2 YNNKEL (reference sequence). The CDR3 has 15 residues. The chain's CDR3 is CASRPDRGLYNEQFF. CDR3 DNA: TGTGCCAGCAGGCCGGACAGGGGGCTTTACAATGAGCAGTTCTTC.

This rearrangement joins TRBV12-3 or TRBV12-4 to TRBJ2-1; 7 bases align to TRBD1. The CDR3 is made up of 13 amino acids. The V gene end was trimmed by 8 bases and the J gene end by 5 bases; junction bases not matched to a gene: 6. CDR3 region: CASQRQGNNEQFF. For the CDR3, the DNA is TGTGCCAGCCAGAGACAGGGAAACAATGAGCAGTTCTTC.

The chain uses TRBV19 and TRBJ2-1, with D tentatively TRBD2 (6 bases). The CDR3 extends over 15 amino acids. With 3 bases removed from V and 5 bases from J, the gap between germline ends came to 14 bases. Germline loops: CDR1 LNHDA, CDR2 SQIVND (reference sequence). The CDR3 region is CASSIRLAKNNEQFF. CDR3 coding DNA: TGTGCCAGTAGTATCCGCCTAGCGAAGAACAATGAGCAGTTCTTC.

The V call is TRBV19, the J call TRBJ2-3; D gene unclear. The CDR3 is 13 residues long. The germline V gene encodes CDR1 LNHDA and CDR2 SQIVND (reference sequence). V was pared by 5 bases and J by 1 base, with 7 bases between. CDR3 sequence (DNA): TGTGCCAGTAGTCGGTCTGGCACAGATACGCAGTATTTT. Its translation: CASSRSGTDTQYF.

This chain uses TRBV25-1 with TRBJ2-7; D ambiguous. The CDR3 spans 16 residues. The ends were cut back, 5 bases at V and 4 bases at J, with 21 bases in the middle. Looked up from germline, CDR1 is MGHDK and CDR2 is SYGVNS. The chain's CDR3 is CASSSSPGPKDYEQYF. The CDR3 DNA is TGTGCCAGCAGTTCCTCCCCCGGTCCCAAGGATTACGAGCAGTACTTC.

This sequence joins TRBV29-1 and TRBJ1-2; D gene unclear. Trimming left V 7 bases short and J 5 bases short, with 11 bases between. The CDR3 covers 11 residues. Germline loops: CDR1 SQVTM, CDR2 ANQGSEA. The CDR3 loop is CSARSDYGYTF. The CDR3 DNA is TGCAGCGCCAGATCCGATTATGGCTACACCTTC. Variable domain in full (rest from reference TRBV29-1 and TRBJ1-2): SAVISQKPSRDICQRGTSLTIQCQVDSQVTMMFWYRQQPGQSLTLIATANQGSEATYESGFVIDKFPISRPNLTFSTLTVSNMSPEDSSIYLCSARSDYGYTFGSGTRLTVV.

V is TRBV19 and J is TRBJ1-2, with D unclear. Between the trimmed V and J ends, which lost 3 bases and 4 bases, there was a span of 9 bases. This CDR3 comprises 13 residues. Germline assignment: CDR1 LNHDA and CDR2 SQIVND (reference sequence). This chain's CDR3 is CASSIRSIYGYTF. Written as DNA, the CDR3 is TGTGCCAGTAGTATTCGGTCCATCTATGGCTACACCTTC.

The sample holds one count of this clone. The genes are TRBV18 and TRBJ2-7; D unresolved. V was clipped by 0 bases and J by 3 bases, with 15 bases between them. The germline gives CDR1 KGHSH, CDR2 LQKENI. The CDR3 is 16 amino acids. CDR3 coding DNA: TGTGCCAGCTCACCACCTGATAGGGTTTCCCTCTACGAGCAGTACTTC. Translation: CASSPPDRVSLYEQYF.

The chain combines TRBV7-9 with TRBJ2-7, with D perhaps TRBD2 (6 bases). CDR1 is SEHNR, CDR2 FQNEAQ, per germline (reference sequence). V lost 1 base and J 5 bases, leaving 12 bases between the germline ends. This CDR3 comprises 14 residues. The CDR3 region has the DNA TGTGCCAGCAGCTTAGTTCAGGGAGGCCACGAGCAGTACTTC. It codes for CASSLVQGGHEQYF.

This chain links TRBV29-1 with TRBJ1-2; TRBD1 agrees at 8 bases. The CDR3 length is 14 residues. The junction had 15 bases not matched to a gene; V was cut back by 7 bases and J by 8 bases. The V gene's germline CDR1 is SQVTM and CDR2 ANQGSEA. The CDR3 nucleotides are TGCAGCGACCGCGGGACAGGTCTTTTCCGGGGCTACACCTTC. Translated: CSDRGTGLFRGYTF.

The gene calls are TRBV3-1 (or the pseudogene TRBV3-2) and TRBJ1-2; 7 bases map to TRBD1. The CDR3 contains 14 residues. J gave up 1 base and V 3 bases, and 2 bases lay outside the gene matches. Germline V gene lookup returns CDR1 LGHDT and CDR2 YNNKEL (reference sequence). CDR3 coding DNA: TGTGCCAGCAGCCAGGACAGGAGTAACTATGGCTACACCTTC. Amino acid sequence: CASSQDRSNYGYTF.

The CDR3 region is CASSLEGTGYTGELFF. The DNA of the CDR3 is TGCGCCAGCAGCTTGGAGGGGACAGGGTACACCGGGGAGCTGTTTTTT. J is TRBJ2-2 and V is TRBV5-1; TRBD1 matches at 9 bases. Germline V lookup: CDR1 SGHRS, CDR2 YFSETQ. There are 16 residues in the CDR3. V dropped 0 bases and J dropped 3; count of bases not matched to a gene: 3.

The J gene is TRBJ2-2, the V gene TRBV10-1; TRBD1 is a possible D gene (6 bases). Germline V CDR1 and CDR2: WNHNN, SYGVQD (reference sequence). V gave up 2 bases and J gave up 4 bases, with 11 bases separating them. This CDR3 spans 15 amino acids. The CDR3 DNA reads TGCGCCAGCAGTGAGACAGGGTCCCGCACCGGGGAGCTGTTTTTT. Its protein is CASSETGSRTGELFF.

This chain joins TRBV13 and TRBJ1-1; D remains ambiguous. Trimming took off 0 bases at V and 3 bases at J, with 11 bases between the two ends. This CDR3 has 15 residues. Germline V lookup: CDR1 PRHDT, CDR2 FYEKMQ (reference sequence). CDR3 loop: CASSLGLPIYTEAFF. Written as DNA, the CDR3 is TGTGCCAGCAGCTTAGGCCTCCCCATCTACACTGAAGCTTTCTTT.

The chain employs TRBV7-2 and TRBJ2-1; 8 bases fit TRBD1. The CDR3 has 15 amino acids. CDR1 and CDR2 (germline): SGHTA, FQGNSA. With 4 bases clipped from V and 2 bases from J, the junction kept 4 bases outside the gene matches. The CDR3 region is CASSSQGAAYNEQFF. The CDR3 coding sequence is TGTGCCAGCAGCTCCCAGGGGGCCGCCTACAATGAGCAGTTCTTC.